Below, 3 T cell receptor beta chains from the same sample are listed, as sequenced in a study of OX40 agonist ivuxolimab in advanced cancers. Clones were sequenced by immunoSEQ multiplex PCR, and TCRdb holds only the in-frame ones, with some missing. In the table there are about 14,000 clones, approximately 80% of which are singletons. Sequenced material: CD4+ or CD8+ T cells sorted from blood, taken in a trial of the OX40 agonist ivuxolimab. Receptors originate from an adult with an advanced solid tumor such as melanoma, head and neck, liver or kidney cancer.

This chain uses TRBV7-8 with TRBJ2-5; D perhaps matches TRBD2 (6 bases). Trimming pared 2 bases from V and 4 bases from J, leaving 17 bases between. CDR1 is SGHVS and CDR2 is FQNEAQ in the germline V gene. The CDR3 is 16 amino acids. DNA for the CDR3: TGTGCCAGCAGCTTACGCTCCGGGACTCAACCAGAGACCCAGTACTTC. Translating gives CASSLRSGTQPETQYF.

The gene calls are TRBV7-9 and TRBJ2-7; 7 nucleotides align to TRBD1. Germline loops: CDR1 SEHNR, CDR2 FQNEAQ (reference sequence). This CDR3 has 16 residues. The V and J ends lost 2 bases and 3 bases, in that order; junction bases with no gene match: 10. The DNA for the CDR3 is TGTGCCAGCAGCTTAAGCCAGGGGGATTCAGACTACGAGCAGTACTTC. This codes for CASSLSQGDSDYEQYF. The complete variable domain, with remaining parts taken from reference TRBV7-9 and TRBJ2-7, reads DTGVSQNPRHKITKRGQNVTFRCDPISEHNRLYWYRQTLGQGPEFLTYFQNEAQLEKSRLLSDRFSAERPKGSFSTLEIQRTEQGDSAMYLCASSLSQGDSDYEQYFGPGTRLTVT.

The chain links TRBV9 to TRBJ1-1; D gene ambiguous. This CDR3 comprises 13 residues. Trimming shortened V by 0 bases and J by 5 bases, and 8 bases separated the two germline ends. Germline loops: CDR1 SGDLS, CDR2 YYNGEE. The CDR3 DNA sequence: TGTGCCAGCAGCGTAGGGGTAGGAACTGAAGCTTTCTTT. Its translation: CASSVGVGTEAFF.